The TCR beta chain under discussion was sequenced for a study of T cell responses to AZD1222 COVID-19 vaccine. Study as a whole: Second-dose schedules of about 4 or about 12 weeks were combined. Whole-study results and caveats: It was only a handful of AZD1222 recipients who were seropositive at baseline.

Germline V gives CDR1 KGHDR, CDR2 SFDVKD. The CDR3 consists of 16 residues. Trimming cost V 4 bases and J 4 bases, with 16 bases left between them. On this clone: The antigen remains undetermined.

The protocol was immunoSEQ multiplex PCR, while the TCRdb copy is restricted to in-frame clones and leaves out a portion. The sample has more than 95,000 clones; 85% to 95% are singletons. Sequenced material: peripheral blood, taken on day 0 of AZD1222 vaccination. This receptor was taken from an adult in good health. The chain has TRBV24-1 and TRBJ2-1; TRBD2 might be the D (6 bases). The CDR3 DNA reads TGTGCCACCAGTGACAATCGACGTGGGACTTACAATGAGCAGTTCTTC. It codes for CATSDNRRGTYNEQFF.